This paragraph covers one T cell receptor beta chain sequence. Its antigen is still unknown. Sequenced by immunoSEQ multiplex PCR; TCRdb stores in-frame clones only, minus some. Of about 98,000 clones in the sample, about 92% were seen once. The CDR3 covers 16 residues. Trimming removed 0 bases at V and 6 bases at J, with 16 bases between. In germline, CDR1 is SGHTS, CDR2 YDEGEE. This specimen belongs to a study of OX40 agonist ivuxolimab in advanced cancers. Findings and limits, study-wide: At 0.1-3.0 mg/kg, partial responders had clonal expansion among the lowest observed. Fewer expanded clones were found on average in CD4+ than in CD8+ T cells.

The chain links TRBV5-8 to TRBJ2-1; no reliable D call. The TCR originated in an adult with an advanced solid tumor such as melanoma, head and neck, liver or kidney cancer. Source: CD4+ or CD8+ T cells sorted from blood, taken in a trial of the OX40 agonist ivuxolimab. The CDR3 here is CASSLVDSWTSNEQFF. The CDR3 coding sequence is TGTGCCAGCAGCTTGGTAGACTCCTGGACCTCCAATGAGCAGTTCTTC. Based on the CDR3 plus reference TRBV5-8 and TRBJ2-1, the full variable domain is EAGVTQSPTHLIKTRGQQATLRCSPISGHTSVYWYQQALGLGLQFLLWYDEGEERNRGNFPPRFSGRQFPNYSSELNVNALELEDSALYLCASSLVDSWTSNEQFFGPGTRLTVL.